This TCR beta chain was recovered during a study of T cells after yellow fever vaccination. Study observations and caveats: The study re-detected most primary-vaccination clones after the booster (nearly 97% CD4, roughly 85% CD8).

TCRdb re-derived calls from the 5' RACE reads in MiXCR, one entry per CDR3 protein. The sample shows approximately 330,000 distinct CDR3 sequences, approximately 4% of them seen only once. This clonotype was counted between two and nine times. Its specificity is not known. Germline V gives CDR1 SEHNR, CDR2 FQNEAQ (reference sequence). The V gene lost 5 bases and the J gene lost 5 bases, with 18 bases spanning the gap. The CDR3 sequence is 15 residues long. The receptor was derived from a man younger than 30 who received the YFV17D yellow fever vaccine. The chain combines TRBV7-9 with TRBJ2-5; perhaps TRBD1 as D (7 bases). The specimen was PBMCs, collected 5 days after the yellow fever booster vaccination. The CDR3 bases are TGTGCCAGCAGCGGGGCGGGACAGCCAAGGGAGACCCAGTACTTC. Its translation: CASSGAGQPRETQYF.